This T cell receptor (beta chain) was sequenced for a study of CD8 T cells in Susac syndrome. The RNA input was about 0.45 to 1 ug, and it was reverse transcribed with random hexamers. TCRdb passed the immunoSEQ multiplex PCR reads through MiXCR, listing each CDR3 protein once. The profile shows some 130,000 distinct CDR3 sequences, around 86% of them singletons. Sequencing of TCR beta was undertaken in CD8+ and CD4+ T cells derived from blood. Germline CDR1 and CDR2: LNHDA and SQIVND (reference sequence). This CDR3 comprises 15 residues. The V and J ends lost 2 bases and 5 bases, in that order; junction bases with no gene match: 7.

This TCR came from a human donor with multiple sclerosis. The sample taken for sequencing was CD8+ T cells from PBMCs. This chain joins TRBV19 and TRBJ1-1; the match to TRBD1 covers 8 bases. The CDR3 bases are TGTGCCAGTAGTATATCAACAGGGGGAGAAACTGAAGCTTTCTTT. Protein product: CASSISTGGETEAFF.